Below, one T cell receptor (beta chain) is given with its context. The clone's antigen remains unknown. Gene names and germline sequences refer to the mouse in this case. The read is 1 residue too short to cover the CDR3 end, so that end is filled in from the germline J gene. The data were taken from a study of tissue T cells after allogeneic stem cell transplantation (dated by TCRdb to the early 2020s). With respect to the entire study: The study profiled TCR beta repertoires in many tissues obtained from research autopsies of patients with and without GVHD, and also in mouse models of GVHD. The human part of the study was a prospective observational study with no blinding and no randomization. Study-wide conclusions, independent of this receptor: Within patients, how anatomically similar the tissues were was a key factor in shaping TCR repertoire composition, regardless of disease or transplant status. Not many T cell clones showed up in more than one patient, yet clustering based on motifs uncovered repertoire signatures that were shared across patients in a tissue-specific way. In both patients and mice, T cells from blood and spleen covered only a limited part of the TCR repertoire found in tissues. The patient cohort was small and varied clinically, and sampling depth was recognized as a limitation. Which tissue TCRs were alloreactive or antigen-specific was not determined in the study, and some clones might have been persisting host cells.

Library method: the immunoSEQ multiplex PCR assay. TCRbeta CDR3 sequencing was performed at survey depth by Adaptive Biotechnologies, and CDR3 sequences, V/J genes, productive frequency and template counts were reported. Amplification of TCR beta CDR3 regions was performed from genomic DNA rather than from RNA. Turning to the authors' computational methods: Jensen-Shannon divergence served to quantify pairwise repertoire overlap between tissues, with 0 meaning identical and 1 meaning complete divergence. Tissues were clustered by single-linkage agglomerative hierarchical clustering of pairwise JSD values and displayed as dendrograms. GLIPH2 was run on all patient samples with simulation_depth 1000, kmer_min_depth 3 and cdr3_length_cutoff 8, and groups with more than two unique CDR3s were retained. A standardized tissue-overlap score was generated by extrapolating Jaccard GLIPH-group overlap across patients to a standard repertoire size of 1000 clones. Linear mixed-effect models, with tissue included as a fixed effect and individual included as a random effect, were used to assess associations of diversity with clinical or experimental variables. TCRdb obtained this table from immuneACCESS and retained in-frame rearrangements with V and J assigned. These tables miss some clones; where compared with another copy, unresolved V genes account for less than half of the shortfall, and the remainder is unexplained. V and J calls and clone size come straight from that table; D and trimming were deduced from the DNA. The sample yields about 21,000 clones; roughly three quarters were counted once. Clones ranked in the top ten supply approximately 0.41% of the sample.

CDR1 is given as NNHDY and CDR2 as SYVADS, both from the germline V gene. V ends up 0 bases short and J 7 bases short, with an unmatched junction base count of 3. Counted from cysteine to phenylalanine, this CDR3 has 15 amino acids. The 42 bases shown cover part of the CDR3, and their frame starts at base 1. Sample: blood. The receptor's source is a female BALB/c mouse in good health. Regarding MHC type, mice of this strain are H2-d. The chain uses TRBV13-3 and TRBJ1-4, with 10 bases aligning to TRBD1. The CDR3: CASSDGQGAGERLFF. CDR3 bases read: TGTGCCAGCAGTGATGGACAGGGGGCGGGCGAAAGATTATTT. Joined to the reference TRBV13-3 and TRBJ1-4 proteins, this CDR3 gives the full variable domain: EAAVTQSPRSKVAVTGGKVTLSCHQTNNHDYMYWYRQDTGHGLRLIHYSYVADSTEKGDIPDGYKASRPSQENFSLILELASLSQTAVYFCASSDGQGAGERLFFGHGTKLSVL.